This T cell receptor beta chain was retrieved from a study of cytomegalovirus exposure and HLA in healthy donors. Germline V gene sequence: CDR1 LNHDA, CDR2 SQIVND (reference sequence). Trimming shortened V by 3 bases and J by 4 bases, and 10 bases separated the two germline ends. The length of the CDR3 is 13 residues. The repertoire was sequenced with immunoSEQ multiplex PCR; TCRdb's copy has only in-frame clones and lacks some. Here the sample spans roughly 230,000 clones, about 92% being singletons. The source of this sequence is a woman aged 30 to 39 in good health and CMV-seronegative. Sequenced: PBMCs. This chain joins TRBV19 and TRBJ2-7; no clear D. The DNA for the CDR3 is TGTGCCAGTAGTATTGGCCTCTCGTACGAGCAGTACTTC. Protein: CASSIGLSYEQYF. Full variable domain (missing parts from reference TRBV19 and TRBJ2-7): DGGITQSPKYLFRKEGQNVTLSCEQNLNHDAMYWYRQDPGQGLRLIYYSQIVNDFQKGDIAEGYSVSREKKESFPLTVTSAQKNPTAFYLCASSIGLSYEQYFGPGTRLTVT.